These 3 T cell receptor beta chains share one sample of origin, sequenced in a study of CD8+ T cells in alopecia areata. Specified treatment: oral pan-JAK inhibitor, 5-10 mg twice daily. Extraction and reverse transcription of RNA yielded cDNA as the sequencing template. Libraries were prepared by immunoSEQ multiplex PCR; TCRdb keeps only in-frame clonotypes and omits some of them. The data hold some 99,000 clones, with around 60% observed a single time. The sequencing here drew on CD8+ T cells sorted from blood, taken at week 4, from a patient treated with tofacitinib. These TCRs come from a human donor with alopecia areata.

The table lists this clone with a few counts. V and J are TRBV4-3 and TRBJ2-1, with D perhaps matching TRBD1 (5 bases). Germline CDR1 and CDR2: LGHNA and YSLEER. The CDR3 covers 14 residues. V was trimmed by 1 base and J by 9 bases, leaving 13 bases between them. The CDR3 sequence is CASSQGIKGVEQFF. CDR3 nucleotides: TGCGCCAGCAGCCAAGGCATAAAAGGGGTTGAGCAGTTCTTC.

CDR3 nucleotide sequence: TGTGCCAGCAGCCAAGGATTCTCTAGCGGGGAAAGAACCGGGGAGCTGTTTTTT. This gives the protein CASSQGFSSGERTGELFF. This chain links TRBV4-2 with TRBJ2-2; 9 bases are shared with TRBD2. V was pared by 1 base and J by 5 bases, with 11 bases of the junction left unmatched. This CDR3 is built from 18 residues. Germline CDR1 is LGHNA and CDR2 is YNFKEQ.

This clone was observed a single time. The chain carries TRBV27 and TRBJ2-1; D possibly corresponds to TRBD2 (5 bases). Looked up from germline, CDR1 is MNHEY and CDR2 is SMNVEV (reference sequence). The ends were cut back, 5 bases at V and 9 bases at J, with 11 bases in the middle. The CDR3 contains 12 residues. As DNA, the CDR3 is TGTGCCAGCAGTCCTAGGGAGAGTGAGCAGTTCTTC. This gives the protein CASSPRESEQFF.